The 31 T cell receptor beta chains listed next were all sequenced from one sample in a study of cytomegalovirus exposure and HLA in healthy donors. Amplification used 60 Vbeta primers and 13 Jbeta primers. The assay was immunoSEQ multiplex PCR, and TCRdb's table has in-frame clones only and misses some. The sample records about 130,000 clones, around 80% being singletons. The sample consisted of PBMCs. Receptors originate from a man aged 40-50 years in good health and CMV-seropositive.

This chain joins TRBV2 and TRBJ2-1, with TRBD1 identical over 9 bases. V lost 5 bases to trimming and J lost 2 bases; unmatched junction nucleotides: 1. Germline assignment: CDR1 SNHLY and CDR2 FYNNEI. This CDR3 is 14 amino acids long. The CDR3 bases are TGTGCCAGCAGTACAGGGGGCCCCTACAATGAGCAGTTCTTC. It encodes CASSTGGPYNEQFF.

The rearrangement links TRBV28 to TRBJ1-1; D gene uncertain. CDR3 length: 16 amino acids. Trimming left V 5 bases short and J 1 base short, with 17 bases between. The germline CDR1 and CDR2 sequences are MDHEN and SYDVKM. DNA of the CDR3: TGTGCCAGCAGTCCTCCCCGGAGACCCCCGAACACTGAAGCTTTCTTT. As protein: CASSPPRRPPNTEAFF.

This chain uses TRBV7-6 with TRBJ2-7; D is uncertain. This CDR3 has 12 residues. V lost 0 bases to trimming and J lost 6 bases, with 6 bases between them. Germline V gives CDR1 SGHVS, CDR2 FNYEAQ. The CDR3 DNA follows: TGTGCCAGCAGCTTAGCTCTTAGCGAGCAGTACTTC. Its translation: CASSLALSEQYF.

The chain links TRBV11-2 to TRBJ1-5, with TRBD1 identical over 7 bases. The length of the CDR3 is 18 residues. The germline V gene has CDR1 SGHAT and CDR2 FQNNGV. Trimming cost V 7 bases and J 0 bases; bases outside gene matches: 15. CDR3 region: CASNLEDRFLNSNQPQHF. DNA for the CDR3: TGTGCCAGCAACTTGGAGGACAGGTTCCTAAATAGCAATCAGCCCCAGCATTTT.

The chain recombines TRBV29-1 with TRBJ2-2; no definite D call. This CDR3 spans 12 amino acids. Germline values: CDR1 SQVTM, CDR2 ANQGSEA. V was clipped by 7 bases and J by 1 base, with 7 bases between them. DNA for the CDR3: TGCAGCGCCGACATGAACACCGGGGAGCTGTTTTTT. Translated, it gives CSADMNTGELFF.

This clone has only a few counts. The chain employs TRBV11-2 and TRBJ2-7; D not resolved. Germline-derived CDR1 and CDR2 are SGHAT and FQNNGV. The V gene lost 1 base and the J gene lost 9 bases, with 16 bases spanning the gap. This CDR3 has 14 amino acids. In nucleotides, the CDR3 is TGTGCCAGCAGCTTAGGACCCCGGGTTCGTTGGCAGTACTTC. It is translated as CASSLGPRVRWQYF.

V and J are TRBV7-9 and TRBJ2-2, with D perhaps matching TRBD2 (6 bases). The ends were cut back, 6 bases at V and 6 bases at J, with 14 bases in the middle. Germline CDR1 SEHNR, CDR2 FQNEAQ (reference sequence). The CDR3 has 14 amino acids. The DNA of the CDR3 is TGTGCCAGCAGTAGTCCTGCGGGACCCGGGGAGCTGTTTTTT. Residues: CASSSPAGPGELFF.

This clone showed up just a few times. This sequence joins TRBV2 and TRBJ2-1; a possible D gene is TRBD2 (5 bases). The CDR3 length is 15 residues. V lost 1 base, J lost 6 bases, and 13 bases lay in between. The V gene's germline CDR1 is SNHLY and CDR2 FYNNEI. DNA of the CDR3: TGTGCCAGCAGTGAAGGACTGGCCAGCGGCAATGAGCAGTTCTTC. The encoded protein is CASSEGLASGNEQFF. The full variable domain, rest sourced from reference TRBV2 and TRBJ2-1, is EPEVTQTPSHQVTQMGQEVILRCVPISNHLYFYWYRQILGQKVEFLVSFYNNEISEKSEIFDDQFSVERPDGSNFTLKIRSTKLEDSAMYFCASSEGLASGNEQFFGPGTRLTVL.

V and J are TRBV29-1 and TRBJ2-5; TRBD1 might be the D (6 bases). There are 13 residues in the CDR3. Trimming took off 7 bases at V and 5 bases at J, with 17 bases between the two ends. Germline CDR1 reads SQVTM; CDR2 reads ANQGSEA. The CDR3 spells CSAGPDRLETQYF. The CDR3 nucleotides are TGCAGCGCTGGCCCTGACAGGTTGGAGACCCAGTACTTC.

V usage is TRBV7-9 and J usage is TRBJ1-5; 8 nucleotides match TRBD1. The length of the CDR3 is 16 residues. The junction had 7 bases not matched to a gene; V was cut back by 0 bases and J by 6 bases. The germline CDR1 and CDR2 sequences are SEHNR and FQNEAQ (reference sequence). The CDR3 is CASSLAATGEGQPQHF. In DNA, the CDR3 is TGTGCCAGCAGCTTAGCTGCGACAGGGGAGGGTCAGCCCCAGCATTTT.

This chain links TRBV6-5 with TRBJ2-7, with D perhaps TRBD1 (6 bases). CDR1 is MNHEY and CDR2 is SVGAGI in the germline V gene. Trimming cost V 0 bases and J 4 bases, with 16 bases left between them. There are 16 residues in the CDR3. The DNA of the CDR3 is TGTGCCAGCAGTTACTCAACAGGGCTTACGAGATACGAGCAGTACTTC. Translation: CASSYSTGLTRYEQYF.

CDR3: CASSFSPFSGQSSDNYGYTF. DNA for the CDR3: TGTGCCAGCAGTTTTTCCCCCTTCTCGGGACAATCATCAGATAACTATGGCTACACCTTC. The V and J genes are TRBV28 and TRBJ1-2; D is perhaps TRBD1 (6 bases). Trimming shortened V by 3 bases and J by 1 base, and 27 bases separated the two germline ends. Germline CDR1 MDHEN, CDR2 SYDVKM. The CDR3 has 20 residues.

This rearrangement joins TRBV2 to TRBJ2-5; D gene ambiguous. In germline, CDR1 is SNHLY, CDR2 FYNNEI. The CDR3 contains 11 residues. V was pared by 2 bases and J by 11 bases, with 9 bases between. CDR3 coding DNA: TGTGCCAGCAGTGAAAGGAGTAGGCAGTACTTC. Translated: CASSERSRQYF.

The chain combines TRBV5-1 with TRBJ1-1; D unresolved. This CDR3 has 13 amino acids. V gave up 6 bases and J gave up 3 bases, with 12 bases separating them. Germline CDR1 reads SGHRS; CDR2 reads YFSETQ. The CDR3 is CASTSDGDTEAFF. CDR3 DNA sequence: TGCGCCAGCACCTCGGATGGAGACACTGAAGCTTTCTTT.

The chain couples TRBV14 to TRBJ2-1; 9 bases are shared with TRBD2. The germline V gene encodes CDR1 SGHDN and CDR2 FVKESK. V lost 5 bases and J lost 8; bases outside the gene matches: 10. The CDR3 covers 15 residues. In DNA form, the CDR3 reads TGTGCCAGCAGCTCTAGCGGGAAGGGGGACCATGAGCAGTTCTTC. Residues: CASSSSGKGDHEQFF.

The chain has TRBV5-1 and TRBJ2-2, with 11 bases matching TRBD2. The CDR3 loop spans 16 amino acids. Germline loops: CDR1 SGHRS, CDR2 YFSETQ. V dropped 2 bases and J dropped 4; count of bases not matched to a gene: 4. DNA of the CDR3: TGCGCCAGCAGCTTTACTAGCGGGAGCGGCACCGGGGAGCTGTTTTTT. Residues: CASSFTSGSGTGELFF.

This clone showed up just a few times. The chain couples TRBV11-2 to TRBJ2-5; D ambiguous. CDR1 is SGHAT and CDR2 is FQNNGV in the germline V gene. The germline V and J ends were trimmed by 6 bases and 1 base, with 15 bases remaining between them. The CDR3 has 15 amino acids. CDR3 sequence: CASRPGAYPQETQYF. CDR3 coding DNA: TGTGCCAGCAGGCCGGGTGCCTACCCCCAAGAGACCCAGTACTTC.

V is TRBV12-5 and J is TRBJ1-1, with TRBD1 matching over 12 bases. The trim removed 6 bases at V and 1 base at J, leaving 6 bases unmatched. The CDR3 is 16 residues long. Per the germline V gene, CDR1 is LGHNT and CDR2 is FRNRAP. Here the CDR3 DNA reads TGTGCTAGTGGGAGGGACAGGGGGCGAGGGAACACTGAAGCTTTCTTT. It encodes CASGRDRGRGNTEAFF.

V gene TRBV19 combines with J gene TRBJ2-1; 7 positions agree with TRBD2. Trimming removed 0 bases from V and 2 bases from J; junction bases left unmatched: 7. CDR3 length: 17 residues. The germline V gene has CDR1 LNHDA and CDR2 SQIVND (reference sequence). CDR3 amino acids: CASSIDIASGTYNEQFF. Here the CDR3 DNA reads TGTGCCAGTAGTATAGATATAGCTAGCGGAACCTACAATGAGCAGTTCTTC.

This clone was seen just once. This chain connects TRBV30 to TRBJ2-1, with TRBD2 identical over 7 bases. The CDR3 extends over 15 amino acids. Trimming at V came to 5 bases and at J to 2 bases, leaving 9 bases not matched to a gene. Looked up from germline, CDR1 is GTSNPN and CDR2 is SVGIG (reference sequence). The CDR3 DNA sequence: TGTGCCTGGTTTGGGAGCGGGGCGACCTACAATGAGCAGTTCTTC. Amino acids: CAWFGSGATYNEQFF. Variable domain in full (rest from reference TRBV30 and TRBJ2-1): SQTIHQWPATLVQPVGSPLSLECTVEGTSNPNLYWYRQAAGRGLQLLFYSVGIGQISSEVPQNLSASRPQDRQFILSSKKLLLSDSGFYLCAWFGSGATYNEQFFGPGTRLTVL.

This clone was seen only a few times. The chain combines TRBV7-9 with TRBJ1-4, with a possible D match to TRBD1 (6 bases). The CDR3 totals 12 residues. The germline CDR1 and CDR2 sequences are SEHNR and FQNEAQ (reference sequence). Trimming removed 1 base from V and 12 bases from J, with 9 bases in between. DNA of the CDR3: TGTGCCAGCAGCTTAGAAGGGGGGGAACTGTTTTTT. As protein: CASSLEGGELFF.

The chain joins TRBV4-1 to TRBJ1-4; the D gene is possibly TRBD1 (5 bases). The CDR3 covers 14 residues. CDR1 and CDR2 (germline): MGHRA, YSYEKL. Trimming removed 1 base from V and 10 bases from J, with 13 bases in between. The CDR3 bases are TGCGCCAGCAGCCAAGGAATTGCAGGGTCAAAACTGTTTTTT. Translating gives CASSQGIAGSKLFF.

This clone was found a few times. The rearrangement uses TRBV4-2 and TRBJ2-6; D is unresolved. This CDR3 has 16 residues. CDR1 is LGHNA and CDR2 is YNFKEQ in the germline V gene. V lost 5 bases, J lost 0 bases, and 11 bases lay in between. The CDR3, as DNA: TGTGCCAGCAGCTCGGCGGTAAGCTCTGGGGCCAACGTCCTGACTTTC. The encoded protein is CASSSAVSSGANVLTF.

This clone was detected once. The chain links TRBV10-1 to TRBJ2-3, with a tentative D call TRBD2 (6 bases). This CDR3 has 16 residues. CDR1 is WNHNN and CDR2 is SYGVQD in the germline V gene (reference sequence). The V and J ends lost 2 bases and 2 bases respectively, with 14 bases between them. In DNA form, the CDR3 reads TGCGCCAGCAGTGAGAGGGTTGCGGGATCCACAGATACGCAGTATTTT. This translates into CASSERVAGSTDTQYF.

This clone was detected only once. This chain connects TRBV28 to TRBJ2-1; 7 bases map to TRBD2. CDR1 and CDR2 from the germline V gene are MDHEN and SYDVKM. The CDR3 contains 16 residues. The V and J ends lost 2 bases and 6 bases, in that order; junction bases with no gene match: 10. This chain's CDR3 is CASSLVAGAFSNEQFF. The DNA of the CDR3 is TGTGCCAGCAGTTTAGTGGCGGGAGCGTTCTCCAATGAGCAGTTCTTC.

This clone was counted a few times. The chain is built from TRBV5-8 and TRBJ2-7; 7 nucleotides match TRBD1. The V gene end was trimmed by 7 bases and the J gene end by 5 bases; junction bases not matched to a gene: 12. This CDR3 has 14 residues. Germline CDR1 is SGHTS and CDR2 is YDEGEE. The chain's CDR3 is CASHTDREVDEQYF. The CDR3, as DNA: TGTGCCAGCCACACCGACAGGGAAGTTGACGAGCAGTACTTC.

The chain is built from TRBV10-1 and TRBJ1-2; maybe TRBD1 (6 bases). The V end was cut by 5 bases, the J end by 8 bases, with 15 bases between. CDR1 and CDR2 (germline): WNHNN, SYGVQD (reference sequence). This CDR3 is built from 13 residues. The CDR3 reads CASSRNRDGGYTF. CDR3 bases: TGCGCCAGCAGTAGAAACAGGGACGGCGGCTACACCTTC.

This sequence joins TRBV19 and TRBJ2-1; 7 bases are shared with TRBD2. Trimming at V came to 4 bases and at J to 9 bases, leaving 12 bases not matched to a gene. CDR3 length equals 15 residues. Germline CDR1 reads LNHDA; CDR2 reads SQIVND (reference sequence). The CDR3 is CASSNPGRAGVEQFF. CDR3 nucleotide sequence: TGTGCCAGTAGTAACCCGGGGCGGGCGGGAGTTGAGCAGTTCTTC.

The chain links TRBV7-9 to TRBJ2-4; D perhaps matches TRBD2 (5 bases). Trimming cost V 5 bases and J 0 bases, with 14 bases left between them. Germline V CDR1 and CDR2: SEHNR, FQNEAQ (reference sequence). The CDR3 spans 16 residues. The CDR3 sequence is CASSPVGSVAKNIQYF. The CDR3 DNA reads as TGTGCCAGCAGCCCAGTGGGGAGCGTAGCCAAAAACATTCAGTACTTC.

This clone was counted between two and nine times. The gene calls are TRBV4-1 and TRBJ2-7; the D gene is possibly TRBD2 (6 bases). The CDR3 loop spans 13 amino acids. V lost 3 bases and J lost 3, with 9 bases in between. CDR1 and CDR2 from the germline V gene are MGHRA and YSYEKL. As DNA, the CDR3 is TGCGCCAGCAGCCACGGGACTGGCTACGAGCAGTACTTC. Encoded protein: CASSHGTGYEQYF.

V usage is TRBV5-1 and J usage is TRBJ2-7; 12 bases are shared with TRBD2. Germline V lookup: CDR1 SGHRS, CDR2 YFSETQ. With 0 bases clipped from V and 0 bases from J, the junction kept 7 bases outside the gene matches. CDR3 size: 18 residues. The CDR3 sequence: CASSLVASGRGSSYEQYF. DNA for the CDR3: TGCGCCAGCAGCTTGGTCGCTAGCGGGAGGGGGAGCTCCTACGAGCAGTACTTC.